This T cell receptor beta chain was retrieved from a study of T cell clones after liver transplantation. For the study at large: At least one year of complete immunosuppression withdrawal without enzymes over twice normal defined tolerance. Draws occurred before transplant, before withdrawal, and after complete or failed withdrawal. Findings and caveats of the study: Compared with third party-reactive sequences, donor-reactive ones declined more, independent of withdrawal success. Graft donor-reactive T cells possibly entered the graft instead of undergoing deletion.

With regard to this clone: The target antigen is unknown.

The V and J ends lost 0 bases and 7 bases respectively, with 4 bases between them. Germline CDR1 reads SGHRS; CDR2 reads YFSETQ. The CDR3 runs 11 residues. Clones were read by immunoSEQ multiplex PCR, and TCRdb kept only the in-frame ones, dropping some. This repertoire shows 65,000 to 95,000 clones, 75% to 90% found once; its top ten account for around 0.66%. Sample: CD4+ T cells from blood, taken before liver transplant. The chain uses TRBV5-1 and TRBJ1-2; D remains ambiguous. This receptor was taken from a human donor who received a liver transplant. The CDR3 DNA follows: TGCGCCAGCAGCTTGGGTAGTGGCTACACCTTC. Translation: CASSLGSGYTF.